Following are 32 T cell receptor beta chains from one sample sequenced in a study of blood T cell repertoires in COVID-19. The assay was immunoSEQ multiplex PCR, and TCRdb's table has in-frame clones only and misses some. The repertoire holds around 300,000 clones, with about 89% as singletons. Sequencing input: PBMCs or T cells enriched from blood (not recorded which). These receptors all come from a young woman who had recovered from COVID-19.

Only one count was recorded for this clone. The chain links TRBV19 to TRBJ1-2; TRBD1 might be the D (6 bases). This CDR3 region has 15 residues. Germline V gene sequence: CDR1 LNHDA, CDR2 SQIVND (reference sequence). Trimming pared 9 bases from V and 2 bases from J, leaving 19 bases between. The CDR3 DNA reads TGTGCCAGCGCCGCCGGGACAAATCTCAACTATGGCTACACCTTC. Encoded protein: CASAAGTNLNYGYTF.

This clone was counted a few times. V gene TRBV2 combines with J gene TRBJ2-3, with D unresolved. This CDR3 contains 14 residues. Germline CDR1 and CDR2: SNHLY and FYNNEI. V lost 5 bases and J 2 bases, leaving 11 bases between the germline ends. The CDR3 DNA follows: TGTGCCAGCAGTCACAGCCTAAACACAGATACGCAGTATTTT. Translating gives CASSHSLNTDTQYF. Full variable domain (missing parts from reference TRBV2 and TRBJ2-3): EPEVTQTPSHQVTQMGQEVILRCVPISNHLYFYWYRQILGQKVEFLVSFYNNEISEKSEIFDDQFSVERPDGSNFTLKIRSTKLEDSAMYFCASSHSLNTDTQYFGPGTRLTVL.

The chain links TRBV25-1 to TRBJ2-3, with 10 nucleotides matching TRBD2. Germline-derived CDR1 and CDR2 are MGHDK and SYGVNS. V dropped 6 bases and J dropped 6; count of bases not matched to a gene: 3. CDR3 length: 13 amino acids. As DNA, the CDR3 is TGTGCCAGCAGAGAGCGGGGGGGGGATACGCAGTATTTT. Residues: CASRERGGDTQYF.

The rearrangement joins TRBV6-1 to TRBJ1-6; no reliable D call. Germline-derived CDR1 and CDR2 are MNHNS and SASEGT. CDR3 size: 15 residues. The V end was cut by 3 bases, the J end by 3 bases, with 9 bases between. The chain's CDR3 is CASSEGAIYNSPLHF. The CDR3 nucleotides read TGTGCCAGCAGTGAGGGCGCGATCTATAATTCACCCCTCCACTTT.

The V gene is TRBV20-1, the J gene TRBJ2-7; 8 bases fit TRBD2. CDR3 length: 13 residues. The germline gives CDR1 DFQATT, CDR2 SNEGSKA (reference sequence). Trimming at V came to 3 bases and at J to 5 bases, leaving 6 bases not matched to a gene. In DNA, the CDR3 is TGCAGTGCTAGTTGGACTAGCACCGACGAGCAGTACTTC. The encoded protein is CSASWTSTDEQYF.

This chain links TRBV20-1 with TRBJ2-7; maybe TRBD1 (6 bases). Trimming shortened V by 3 bases and J by 9 bases, and 15 bases separated the two germline ends. This CDR3 comprises 12 residues. The germline V gene encodes CDR1 DFQATT and CDR2 SNEGSKA (reference sequence). CDR3 DNA sequence: TGCAGTGCTAGTCAGGACAGCATGGGGCAGTACTTC. It specifies CSASQDSMGQYF.

The V gene is TRBV4-1, the J gene TRBJ1-2; 7 bases agree with TRBD1. There are 14 residues in the CDR3. Trimming cost V 6 bases and J 2 bases; bases outside gene matches: 6. CDR1 MGHRA and CDR2 YSYEKL come from the germline V gene. CDR3 in amino acids: CASRLGTDNYGYTF. In DNA form, the CDR3 reads TGCGCCAGCAGGCTTGGGACAGACAACTATGGCTACACCTTC.

The CDR3 DNA reads as TGTGCCAGCAGTGGGACTAGCGGGGCAGGAGGGCAGTATTTT. Residues: CASSGTSGAGGQYF. V gene TRBV2 combines with J gene TRBJ2-3, with 12 nucleotides matching TRBD2. Germline V CDR1 and CDR2: SNHLY, FYNNEI. V lost 4 bases, J lost 11 bases, and 7 bases stayed unmatched. CDR3 length: 14 amino acids.

This rearrangement joins TRBV14 to TRBJ2-3, with 7 bases fitting TRBD2. V shed 2 bases, J shed 1 base, and the junction held 0 bases outside the gene matches. Germline-derived CDR1 and CDR2 are SGHDN and FVKESK. The CDR3 has 14 amino acids. CDR3 in DNA: TGTGCCAGCAGCCAACTAGCGGGCACAGATACGCAGTATTTT. Translating it yields CASSQLAGTDTQYF.

This clone was detected once. V usage is TRBV10-2 and J usage is TRBJ1-2; D might be TRBD1 (5 bases). Trimming left V 6 bases short and J 4 bases short, with 9 bases between. CDR1 and CDR2 from the germline V gene are WSHSY and SAAADI. The CDR3 is made up of 12 amino acids. The CDR3 region has the DNA TGCGCCAGCAGGGGGGGTACCTATGGCTACACCTTC. Translation gives CASRGGTYGYTF.

The chain has TRBV5-4 and TRBJ2-7, with TRBD1 as a possible D gene (5 bases). The V gene lost 1 base and the J gene lost 1 base, with 12 bases spanning the gap. Germline V gene lookup returns CDR1 SGHNT and CDR2 YYREEE (reference sequence). The CDR3 has 15 amino acids. The CDR3 DNA reads TGTGCCAGCAGCTTGTCAAGGGGCAAGTCCTACGAGCAGTACTTC. Its protein product is CASSLSRGKSYEQYF.

The V gene is TRBV9, the J gene TRBJ1-1; 8 positions match TRBD1. The CDR3 consists of 16 residues. Germline CDR1 is SGDLS and CDR2 is YYNGEE. V was clipped by 0 bases and J by 3 bases; unmatched bases: 7. The CDR3 bases are TGTGCCAGCAGCGTAGCCCCCCGCAGGGGGCACACTGAAGCTTTCTTT. It encodes CASSVAPRRGHTEAFF.

The chain joins TRBV18 to TRBJ2-3, with 7 bases identical to TRBD1. The J segment lost 6 bases and the V segment lost 1 base, leaving 4 bases of the junction unmatched. Germline V gene data show CDR1 as KGHSH and CDR2 as LQKENI. The CDR3 loop spans 14 amino acids. Written as DNA, the CDR3 is TGTGCCAGCTCACCACGGACAGGCAGGGATACGCAGTATTTT. Amino acid sequence: CASSPRTGRDTQYF.

The V gene is TRBV6-6, the J gene TRBJ2-7; D is perhaps TRBD1 (6 bases). From germline, CDR1 is MNHNY and CDR2 SVGAGI (reference sequence). V was clipped by 5 bases and J by 0 bases, with 17 bases between them. CDR3 length equals 16 residues. In DNA, the CDR3 is TGTGCCAGCAGTACCACAGGGTTCCGAAGCTCCTACGAGCAGTACTTC. Translated, it gives CASSTTGFRSSYEQYF.

In this sample, this clone turned up once. This chain uses TRBV11-2 with TRBJ1-1; D is perhaps TRBD1 (5 bases). There are 13 residues in the CDR3. V lost 7 bases and J lost 6, with 15 bases in between. Germline assignment: CDR1 SGHAT and CDR2 FQNNGV. The CDR3 loop is CASNQQVESEAFF. Here the CDR3 DNA reads TGTGCCAGCAACCAACAGGTGGAGTCTGAAGCTTTCTTT.

The chain joins TRBV4-1 to TRBJ1-4, with 8 bases fitting TRBD1. CDR1 MGHRA and CDR2 YSYEKL come from the germline V gene. This CDR3 spans 16 amino acids. V dropped 3 bases and J dropped 0; count of bases not matched to a gene: 3. The CDR3 sequence: CASSQDRDPTNEKLFF. The DNA of the CDR3 is TGCGCCAGCAGCCAGGACAGGGACCCAACTAATGAAAAACTGTTTTTT.

The chain has TRBV19 and TRBJ1-2; D call uncertain. Germline CDR1 is LNHDA and CDR2 is SQIVND (reference sequence). V gave up 3 bases and J gave up 0 bases, with 8 bases separating them. This CDR3 has 14 amino acids. The chain's CDR3 is CASSIQKANYGYTF. The CDR3 nucleotides are TGTGCCAGTAGTATTCAGAAAGCTAACTATGGCTACACCTTC.

This chain uses TRBV4-1 with TRBJ1-2, with D tentatively TRBD1 (5 bases). This CDR3 spans 18 amino acids. Germline V CDR1 and CDR2: MGHRA, YSYEKL. V was shortened by 0 bases and J by 4 bases, with 21 bases between the two germline ends. The CDR3 sequence is CASSQDVPGPGLIYGYTF. The CDR3 bases are TGCGCCAGCAGCCAAGATGTCCCAGGGCCAGGCCTTATCTATGGCTACACCTTC.

The gene calls are TRBV5-4 and TRBJ2-5, with a weak D call TRBD1 (5 bases). Germline CDR1 reads SGHNT; CDR2 reads YYREEE (reference sequence). Trimming stripped 0 bases from V and 1 base from J, with 10 bases between. The CDR3 is 15 residues long. The CDR3 sequence: CASSLDSQGQETQYF. DNA of the CDR3: TGTGCCAGCAGCTTGGATTCGCAGGGCCAAGAGACCCAGTACTTC.

The chain is built from TRBV11-2 and TRBJ1-1; TRBD1 is a possible D gene (5 bases). The CDR3 loop spans 13 amino acids. Trimming cost V 8 bases and J 2 bases, with 12 bases left between them. The germline gives CDR1 SGHAT, CDR2 FQNNGV. CDR3 DNA: TGTGCCAGCGGAGGGGTAACAAACACTGAAGCTTTCTTT. Residues: CASGGVTNTEAFF.

This chain connects TRBV9 to TRBJ2-3; 8 positions match TRBD1. CDR1 and CDR2 from the germline V gene are SGDLS and YYNGEE. This CDR3 contains 15 residues. V was clipped by 1 base and J by 2 bases; unmatched bases: 3. The CDR3 protein is CASSVSGQATDTQYF. The DNA of the CDR3 is TGTGCCAGCAGCGTATCGGGACAGGCCACAGATACGCAGTATTTT.

This rearrangement joins TRBV18 to TRBJ1-2, with D perhaps TRBD1 (5 bases). Trimming took off 6 bases at V and 4 bases at J, with 9 bases between the two ends. This CDR3 comprises 12 residues. The germline V gene has CDR1 KGHSH and CDR2 LQKENI. The CDR3 DNA reads as TGTGCCAGCTCCAAGGACACCTATGGCTACACCTTC. This gives the protein CASSKDTYGYTF.

This clone was recorded a few times. CDR3 sequence (DNA): TGTGCCAGTAGTATAAGCAAATCCCCTTCACCCCTCCACTTT. Protein: CASSISKSPSPLHF. The chain couples TRBV19 to TRBJ1-6; unclear D gene. This CDR3 is built from 14 residues. Germline values: CDR1 LNHDA, CDR2 SQIVND (reference sequence). V lost 2 bases and J 9 bases, leaving 11 bases between the germline ends.

The chain employs TRBV18 and TRBJ1-2; D remains ambiguous. Per germline, CDR1 KGHSH and CDR2 LQKENI. V lost 2 bases and J 8 bases, leaving 6 bases between the germline ends. The CDR3 covers 11 residues. This CDR3 is CASSPEGGYTF. Here the CDR3 DNA reads TGTGCCAGCTCACCAGAGGGCGGCTACACCTTC.

J is TRBJ1-2 and V is TRBV7-2; TRBD1 aligns across 7 bases. V lost 0 bases to trimming and J lost 4 bases; unmatched junction nucleotides: 2. Germline CDR1 SGHTA, CDR2 FQGNSA. CDR3 length equals 14 residues. CDR3 sequence reads: CASSLAGGGYGYTF. The CDR3 nucleotides read TGTGCCAGCAGCTTAGCAGGGGGCGGCTATGGCTACACCTTC.

The chain combines TRBV30 with TRBJ1-1, with D perhaps matching TRBD1 (5 bases). V lost 5 bases and J lost 2, with 15 bases in between. The CDR3 sequence is 14 residues long. CDR1 GTSNPN and CDR2 SVGIG come from the germline V gene (reference sequence). The CDR3 coding sequence is TGTGCCTGGCTGCCCCCGGGACTTAACACTGAAGCTTTCTTT. Translation: CAWLPPGLNTEAFF.

This sequence joins TRBV3-1 (or the pseudogene TRBV3-2) and TRBJ1-3, with TRBD1 matching over 9 bases. The CDR3 sequence is 15 residues long. Trimming removed 0 bases from V and 7 bases from J; junction bases left unmatched: 4. Looked up from germline, CDR1 is LGHDT and CDR2 is YNNKEL (reference sequence). CDR3 protein: CASSQELGQGNTIYF. The CDR3 DNA is TGTGCCAGCAGCCAAGAGCTGGGACAGGGCAACACCATATATTTT.

This sequence joins TRBV9 and TRBJ1-6, with D possibly matching TRBD1 (5 bases). Trimming stripped 0 bases from V and 10 bases from J, with 14 bases between. The CDR3 totals 15 residues. Per germline, CDR1 SGDLS and CDR2 YYNGEE. The CDR3, as DNA: TGTGCCAGCAGCGTAGAGGGCAGGGCCGGGTCACCCCTCCACTTT. This sequence encodes CASSVEGRAGSPLHF.

The chain carries TRBV12-3 or TRBV12-4 and TRBJ2-7, with D tentatively TRBD1 (5 bases). Trimming left V 7 bases short and J 3 bases short, with 10 bases between. The length of the CDR3 is 12 residues. CDR3 sequence: CASTLGDYEQYF. In DNA, the CDR3 is TGTGCCAGCACCTTAGGGGACTACGAGCAGTACTTC.

This chain links TRBV19 with TRBJ1-6; 7 bases line up with TRBD1. The CDR3 covers 13 residues. V trimming: 3 bases; J trimming: 10 bases; junction bases outside the gene matches: 3. Germline lookup yields CDR1 LNHDA and CDR2 SQIVND (reference sequence). The CDR3 region is CASSIGTASPLHF. The CDR3 nucleotides read TGTGCCAGTAGTATCGGGACAGCATCACCCCTCCACTTT. Variable domain in full (rest from reference TRBV19 and TRBJ1-6): DGGITQSPKYLFRKEGQNVTLSCEQNLNHDAMYWYRQDPGQGLRLIYYSQIVNDFQKGDIAEGYSVSREKKESFPLTVTSAQKNPTAFYLCASSIGTASPLHFGNGTRLTVT.

The chain employs TRBV7-2 and TRBJ2-1; a weak D match, TRBD1 (5 bases). Germline assignment: CDR1 SGHTA and CDR2 FQGNSA. The V gene lost 1 base and the J gene lost 7 bases, with 8 bases spanning the gap. The CDR3 covers 13 residues. CDR3 sequence: CASSLEGLNEQFF. The CDR3 nucleotides read TGTGCCAGCAGCTTAGAGGGGTTAAATGAGCAGTTCTTC.

Only one count was recorded for this clone. The chain is built from TRBV28 and TRBJ2-1; 8 bases fit TRBD1. Germline CDR1 MDHEN, CDR2 SYDVKM. Trimming at V came to 6 bases and at J to 7 bases, leaving 11 bases not matched to a gene. CDR3 size: 15 residues. CDR3 in amino acids: CASRPDRGLRNEQFF. For the CDR3, the DNA is TGTGCCAGCAGACCTGACAGGGGCTTAAGGAATGAGCAGTTCTTC.